The subject of this entry is one TCR beta chain. Its specificity is unknown. The read stops 3 residues short of the end of the CDR3; the missing end is completed from the germline J gene. This specimen belongs to a study of T cells in women clearing cervical HPV infection. The wider study: Controls gave blood once infection was undetectable; cases at lesion identification.

The germline V gene has CDR1 SNHLY and CDR2 FYNNEI. The CDR3 spans 15 residues. The V and J ends lost 3 bases and 1 base, in that order; junction bases with no gene match: 2. This table comes from immunoSEQ multiplex PCR, and its TCRdb copy is limited to in-frame clones, with some not included. This sample's table has over 45,000 clones. General observations from the study: Repertoire richness, not evenness, was significantly elevated in CIN3+ cases versus controls. Richness differences could reflect unmeasured T-cell content per sample.

The TCR comes from a woman between 18 and 70 years old with a cervical HPV16 infection that either progressed to CIN3+ or cleared (not recorded which). The gene calls are TRBV2 and TRBJ2-3; 9 bases line up with TRBD2. The sample was blood buffy coat. The sequenced part of the CDR3 DNA is TGTGCCAGCAGTGACGCTAGCGGGGGCACAGATACG. Amino acid sequence: CASSDASGGTDT. The whole CDR3 is CASSDASGGTDTQYF.